The rows below give T cell receptor beta chains drawn from one sample of a study of blood T cells in healthy people across ages. Via MiXCR, TCRdb re-called the 5' RACE reads, giving one row per CDR3 protein. The sample lists hundreds of thousands of distinct CDR3 sequences, around 24% occurring once. The data were also submitted as part of a second study, on T cells of mothers and their children.

Sequencing input: blood. These receptors were collected from a boy aged 5 to 17 in good health. The CDR3 runs from the conserved cysteine through the conserved F or W. A D gene is named only where the DNA matches it firmly. Clone size is shown for a subset of rows, as once, few, many or a class of expanded clone.

TRBD1,TRBJ2-5,TRBV4-1,few,CASSRYEGAQETQYF,TGCGCCAGCAGTCGGTACGAGGGGGCCCAAGAGACCCAGTACTTC
.,TRBJ2-7,TRBV28,.,CASSEQGLPNSYEQYF,TGTGCCAGCAGTGAACAGGGTTTACCGAATTCCTACGAGCAGTACTTC
.,TRBJ2-1,TRBV20-1,few,CSVGRGNSYNEQFF,TGCAGTGTCGGACGGGGGAACTCCTACAATGAGCAGTTCTTC
.,TRBJ2-7,TRBV5-1,.,CASSSDPTTGTYTYEQYF,TGCGCCAGCAGCTCTGATCCCACGACAGGAACCTATACCTACGAGCAGTACTTC
.,TRBJ1-2,TRBV6-1,.,CASSQAVRGDGYTF,TGTGCCAGCAGCCAAGCCGTCCGTGGGGATGGCTACACCTTC
.,TRBJ2-7,TRBV25-1,few,CASSELDGLEQYF,TGTGCCAGCAGTGAACTGGACGGTCTCGAGCAGTACTTC
.,TRBJ2-5,TRBV7-7,.,CAVATGFWETQYF,TGTGCCGTCGCAACAGGGTTCTGGGAGACCCAGTACTTC
.,TRBJ1-5,TRBV24-1,.,CATDRTNQPQHF,TGTGCCACCGACCGTACCAATCAGCCCCAGCATTTT
TRBD2,TRBJ2-3,TRBV20-1,few,CSAPGKRGWTDTQYF,TGCAGTGCCCCCGGCAAGCGGGGGTGGACAGATACGCAGTATTTT
.,TRBJ1-1,TRBV4-1,few,CASRPTGQKNTEAFF,TGCGCCAGCAGGCCGACGGGGCAGAAGAACACTGAAGCTTTCTTT
.,TRBJ1-5,TRBV2,.,CASRGGRGGNQPQHF,TGTGCCAGCCGGGGGGGGCGCGGGGGCAATCAGCCCCAGCATTTT
TRBD2,TRBJ2-5,TRBV2,few,CAGQRGASETQYF,TGTGCCGGCCAGCGGGGGGCCTCGGAGACCCAGTACTTC
TRBD1,TRBJ1-2,TRBV30,few,CAWSGTGGLGYTF,TGTGCCTGGAGTGGGACAGGGGGCCTAGGCTACACCTTC
TRBD2,TRBJ2-3,TRBV20-1,.,CSAKLAGGKDTQYF,TGCAGTGCAAAACTAGCGGGGGGGAAAGATACGCAGTATTTT
TRBD1,TRBJ1-4,TRBV7-9,.,CASSFQGAHHEKLFF,TGTGCCAGCAGTTTTCAGGGGGCACATCATGAAAAACTGTTTTTT
.,TRBJ1-4,TRBV29-1,few,CSVEDGGDEKLFF,TGCAGCGTTGAAGATGGGGGGGATGAAAAACTGTTTTTT
TRBD2,TRBJ2-6,TRBV20-1,few,CSARFWEGDNVLTF,TGCAGTGCTAGATTCTGGGAGGGAGACAACGTCCTGACTTTC
.,TRBJ2-3,TRBV7-9,.,CASSSWGHF,TGTGCCAGCAGCTCCTGGGGCCATTTT
.,TRBJ2-4,TRBV28,many,CASSLQGAKNIQYF,TGTGCCAGCAGTTTACAGGGGGCCAAAAACATTCAGTACTTC
.,TRBJ2-7,TRBV6-1,.,CASSSGFYEQYF,TGTGCCAGCAGCTCAGGTTTCTACGAGCAGTACTTC
.,TRBJ1-1,TRBV5-1,few,CASSSQVGTEAFF,TGCGCCAGCAGCTCACAGGTTGGCACTGAAGCTTTCTTT
.,TRBJ1-4,TRBV6-5,.,CASSYPTGPEKLFF,TGTGCCAGCAGTTACCCAACGGGTCCTGAAAAACTGTTTTTT
.,TRBJ2-6,TRBV12-3/TRBV12-4,.,CASSLGDGANVLTF,TGTGCCAGCAGTTTAGGGGACGGGGCCAACGTCCTGACTTTC
.,TRBJ1-4,TRBV5-1,.,CASRAIINEKLFF,TGCGCCAGCAGAGCCATAATTAATGAAAAACTGTTTTTT
TRBD1,TRBJ2-1,TRBV5-5,.,CASSWPGQANEQFF,TGTGCCAGCAGCTGGCCGGGACAGGCCAATGAGCAGTTCTTC
TRBD2,TRBJ2-7,TRBV27,.,CASSRGLVNEQYF,TGTGCCAGCAGTCGTGGACTAGTGAACGAGCAGTACTTC
.,TRBJ2-1,TRBV12-3/TRBV12-4,few,CASSYNAEQFF,TGTGCCAGCAGTTACAATGCTGAGCAGTTCTTC
.,TRBJ2-3,TRBV20-1,once,CSASLRDTTNTQYF,TGCAGTGCTTCCCTGAGGGATACAACTAATACGCAGTATTTT